Included here is one T cell receptor beta chain sequence, with context. As yet, its antigen is unknown. This CDR3 comprises 16 residues. The germline gives CDR1 SGHRS, CDR2 YFSETQ. V was cut by 1 base and J by 8 bases, with 21 bases left in between. Diagnosis rested on symptoms, serum thyroxine and TRAb, thyroid ultrasound, and orbital computed tomography. This sample was included in a study of T cells in Graves' hyperthyroidism and ophthalmopathy. Study at large: Initial diagnosis, before any treatment, was when peripheral blood was collected. Study-level points and caveats: The authors' 13 V-J model separated ophthalmopathy from stable hyperthyroidism. Blood also showed most of the thyroid clonotypes that were expanded above 0.001.

TCR beta CDR3 sequences were amplified from RNA transcripts. Primed by the HTBI set, a first-round RT-PCR was run on the TCR CDR3. TCRdb analysed the multiplex PCR reads with MiXCR anew, one entry per CDR3 protein. The table shows roughly 240,000 distinct CDR3 sequences, with roughly 22% occurring only once. The chain uses TRBV5-1 and TRBJ1-2, with TRBD1 as a possible D gene (6 bases). The sequenced sample consisted of blood. The receptor was derived from a woman aged 35 to 49 with Graves' ophthalmopathy. This CDR3 is CASSLSGGFGGQGYTF. The CDR3 bases are TGCGCCAGCAGCTTGTCTGGCGGGTTCGGGGGGCAAGGCTACACCTTC.